This T cell receptor (beta chain) is from a study of blood T cell repertoires in COVID-19. Study at large: Acute and convalescent COVID-19 specimens originated in the United States, Italy and Spain. In each case, the material was cDNA or gDNA derived from T cells, B-cell-depleted T cells, or PBMCs.

In the source study's methods: From reference gene primer amplification, estimates of nucleated cell counts were derived. Profiling relied on immunoSEQ multiplex PCR, and the TCRdb table lists in-frame clones only, not all of them. The DNA gave D and trimming, while V, J and clone size come from that table. The data hold about 200,000 clones, with about 88% observed a single time. There are 15 residues in the CDR3. V was shortened by 4 bases and J by 9 bases, with 20 bases between the two germline ends. Germline assignment: CDR1 SGHDT and CDR2 YYEEEE. V is TRBV5-6 and J is TRBJ2-1, with D unresolved. The sample consisted of peripheral blood. This TCR came from a young man with active or convalescent COVID-19. CDR3 DNA sequence: TGTGCCAGCAGCACCTGGGCCCTCAGAGATGGTGAGCAGTTCTTC. Protein product: CASSTWALRDGEQFF.